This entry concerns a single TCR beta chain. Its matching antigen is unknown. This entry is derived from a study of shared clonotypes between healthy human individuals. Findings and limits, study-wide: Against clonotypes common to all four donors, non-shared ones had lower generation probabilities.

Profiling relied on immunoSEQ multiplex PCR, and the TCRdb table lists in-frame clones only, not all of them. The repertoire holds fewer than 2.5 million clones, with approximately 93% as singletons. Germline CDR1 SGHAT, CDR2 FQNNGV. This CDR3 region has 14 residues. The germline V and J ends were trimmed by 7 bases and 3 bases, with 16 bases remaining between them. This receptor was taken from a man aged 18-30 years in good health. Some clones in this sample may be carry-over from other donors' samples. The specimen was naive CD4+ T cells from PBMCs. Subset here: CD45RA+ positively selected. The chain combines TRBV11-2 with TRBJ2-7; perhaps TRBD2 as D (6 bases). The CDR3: CASTLYGRYYEQYF. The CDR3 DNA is TGTGCCAGCACATTGTACGGGAGATACTACGAGCAGTACTTC.